A single sample is the source of the 6 T cell receptor beta chains below, sequenced in a study of blood T cell repertoires in COVID-19. Some clones are missing from TCRdb's copy, which holds only in-frame ones; the method was immunoSEQ multiplex PCR. The repertoire consists of more than 150,000 clones, with roughly 80% occurring once and the leading ten covering under 8.5%. Material: peripheral blood. The source is a human donor in a cohort sampled during active COVID-19.

This chain uses TRBV19 with TRBJ2-3, with D possibly matching TRBD2 (7 bases). Germline values: CDR1 LNHDA, CDR2 SQIVND (reference sequence). V dropped 4 bases and J dropped 5 bases, with 28 bases sitting between them. This CDR3 has 19 residues. This chain's CDR3 is CASSTRQVAGPNRGDTQYF. CDR3 bases: TGTGCCAGTAGTACGCGACAGGTAGCGGGCCCCAACCGAGGAGATACGCAGTATTTT. The variable domain in full, with the rest retrieved from reference TRBV19 and TRBJ2-3, is DGGITQSPKYLFRKEGQNVTLSCEQNLNHDAMYWYRQDPGQGLRLIYYSQIVNDFQKGDIAEGYSVSREKKESFPLTVTSAQKNPTAFYLCASSTRQVAGPNRGDTQYFGPGTRLTVL.

This rearrangement joins TRBV3-1 (or the pseudogene TRBV3-2) to TRBJ1-1, with TRBD1 as a possible D gene (6 bases). The germline V gene encodes CDR1 LGHDT and CDR2 YNNKEL (reference sequence). The V gene lost 0 bases and the J gene lost 0 bases, with 14 bases spanning the gap. The CDR3 runs 17 residues. CDR3 in amino acids: CASSQDYRVGMNTEAFF. The CDR3 DNA sequence: TGTGCCAGCAGCCAAGATTACAGGGTTGGTATGAACACTGAAGCTTTCTTT.

The chain couples TRBV9 to TRBJ2-2, with TRBD1 matching 7 bases. V shed 0 bases, J shed 7 bases, and the junction held 3 bases outside the gene matches. CDR1 SGDLS and CDR2 YYNGEE come from the germline V gene. The CDR3 is made up of 14 amino acids. DNA for the CDR3: TGTGCCAGCAGCGTAGCTCCAGGGGGCGGGGAGCTGTTTTTT. This sequence encodes CASSVAPGGGELFF.

V is TRBV6-6 and J is TRBJ2-3; D may be TRBD2 (6 bases). CDR1 MNHNY and CDR2 SVGAGI come from the germline V gene (reference sequence). Between the trimmed V and J ends, which lost 6 bases and 11 bases, there was a span of 21 bases. CDR3 size: 14 residues. The CDR3 loop reads CASSTGTPASGQYF. The CDR3, as DNA: TGTGCCAGCAGCACCGGGACTCCAGCTTCGGGGCAGTATTTT.

This clone has only one observation. V usage is TRBV9 and J usage is TRBJ2-1, with 9 positions matching TRBD2. V was clipped by 0 bases and J by 5 bases; unmatched bases: 12. CDR3 size: 18 residues. Germline-derived CDR1 and CDR2 are SGDLS and YYNGEE. The CDR3 DNA reads as TGTGCCAGCAGCGTAGGAGGTAGCGGGGGTCTACTCGACAATGAGCAGTTCTTC. This gives the protein CASSVGGSGGLLDNEQFF.

V usage is TRBV5-1 and J usage is TRBJ2-3; 13 nucleotides align to TRBD2. V was pared by 4 bases and J by 0 bases, with 14 bases of the junction left unmatched. CDR1 is SGHRS and CDR2 is YFSETQ in the germline V gene. The CDR3 contains 20 residues. The DNA of the CDR3 is TGCGCCAGCAGCCCTCGACGGACTAGCGGGGGCGTCCCCAGCACAGATACGCAGTATTTT. Encoded protein: CASSPRRTSGGVPSTDTQYF.